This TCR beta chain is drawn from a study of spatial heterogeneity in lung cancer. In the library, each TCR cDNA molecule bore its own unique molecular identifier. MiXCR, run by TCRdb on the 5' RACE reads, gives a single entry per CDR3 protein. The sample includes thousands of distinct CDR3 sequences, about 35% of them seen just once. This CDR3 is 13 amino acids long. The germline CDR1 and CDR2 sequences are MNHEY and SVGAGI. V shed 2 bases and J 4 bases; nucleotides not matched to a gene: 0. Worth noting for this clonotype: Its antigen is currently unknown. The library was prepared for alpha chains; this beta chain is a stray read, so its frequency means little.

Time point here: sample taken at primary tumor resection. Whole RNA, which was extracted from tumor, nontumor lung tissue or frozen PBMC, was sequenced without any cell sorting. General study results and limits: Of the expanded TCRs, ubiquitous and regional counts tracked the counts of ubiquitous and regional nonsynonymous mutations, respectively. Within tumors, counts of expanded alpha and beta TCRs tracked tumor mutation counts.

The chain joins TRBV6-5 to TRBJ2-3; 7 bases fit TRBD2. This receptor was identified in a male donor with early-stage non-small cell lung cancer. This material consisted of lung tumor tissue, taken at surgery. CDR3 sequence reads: CASSYRGADTQYF. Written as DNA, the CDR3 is TGTGCCAGCAGTTACCGGGGGGCAGATACGCAGTATTTT.